This T cell receptor beta chain originates from a study of identical twins. Overall study findings and caveats: With beta out-of-frame sequences, excess sharing by twins was weaker. Fewer insertions characterized abundant cord blood beta clonotypes, whereas memory repertoires showed none.

TCRdb analysed the 5' RACE reads with MiXCR anew, one entry per CDR3 protein. Of approximately 620,000 distinct CDR3 sequences listed, more than 6.5% are singletons. Germline V gene sequence: CDR1 WSHSY, CDR2 SAAADI. Trimming took 4 bases from V and 5 from J; bases not matched to a gene: 5. The CDR3 spans 14 residues. This clonotype was picked up many times. Its antigen is unknown. This sample was shared with a second study, whose subject was yellow fever vaccine responses in identical twins.

The chain is built from TRBV10-2 and TRBJ1-2; 9 bases align to TRBD1. The clonotype comes from a woman aged 18-30 years in good health. Sequenced input: PBMCs. The CDR3 coding sequence is TGCGCCAGCAGTGCAACAGGGGGCTCTTATGGCTACACCTTC. Its protein product is CASSATGGSYGYTF.